Following are 5 T cell receptor beta chains from one sample sequenced in a study of quantifying T cell responses using KT2 cells. In the study overall: RNA was reverse transcribed with TCR alpha and beta constant-region primers.

An oligo carrying a UMI was ligated to the cDNA 3' end. The first PCR ran 3 to 5 cycles with an equimolar RC1.1 and RC1.2 beta primer mix. TCRdb redid the calling of the UMI-ligation and nested PCR reads with MiXCR, one entry per CDR3 protein. This sample has 42,000 or so distinct CDR3 sequences; about 15% occur once, and the top ten carry 40% to 55%. Input material: PBMCs spiked with cells of the T cell clone KT2. The receptors here all came from a human donor.

This clonotype was detected a few times. V is TRBV7-2 and J is TRBJ2-7, with a weak D call TRBD2 (5 bases). Per the germline V gene, CDR1 is SGHTA and CDR2 is FQGNSA. Trimming removed 5 bases from V and 2 bases from J, with 13 bases in between. The CDR3 spans 14 residues. This chain's CDR3 is CASSPRTVTYEQYF. The DNA for the CDR3 is TGTGCCAGCAGCCCGCGGACTGTCACCTACGAGCAGTACTTC.

This clonotype has just a few counts. The chain links TRBV6-2 or TRBV6-3 to TRBJ2-1; the match to TRBD1 covers 11 bases. The J segment lost 8 bases and the V segment lost 5 bases, leaving 5 bases of the junction unmatched. This CDR3 contains 14 residues. Germline V gene data show CDR1 as MNHEY and CDR2 as SVGEGT. The DNA of the CDR3 is TGTGCCAGCAGTCGGGACAGGGGGAGGGATGAGCAGTTCTTC. As protein: CASSRDRGRDEQFF.

This clonotype was counted a few times. V usage is TRBV12-3 or TRBV12-4 and J usage is TRBJ1-5; tentatively, D is TRBD1 (5 bases). Trimming took 6 bases from V and 0 from J, leaving 9 bases between them. The CDR3 loop spans 14 amino acids. The CDR3 here is CASRQTGSNQPQHF. The CDR3 DNA is TGTGCCAGCAGACAAACAGGTAGCAATCAGCCCCAGCATTTT.

This clonotype was found many times. This chain connects TRBV9 to TRBJ1-2, with D perhaps TRBD1 (6 bases). Germline V lookup: CDR1 SGDLS, CDR2 YYNGEE. V dropped 0 bases and J dropped 0 bases, with 12 bases sitting between them. This CDR3 has 16 amino acids. CDR3 in amino acids: CASSVDLQGSNYGYTF. The DNA of the CDR3 is TGTGCCAGCAGCGTAGATCTTCAGGGGTCTAACTATGGCTACACCTTC.

The genes are TRBV5-6 and TRBJ2-1, with TRBD2 matching 12 bases. This CDR3 is built from 16 residues. Unmatched junction bases numbered 17, after V lost 6 bases and J lost 13 bases. Per the germline V gene, CDR1 is SGHDT and CDR2 is YYEEEE. CDR3 in amino acids: CASTPLLAGGESGQFF. In DNA form, the CDR3 reads TGTGCCAGCACCCCCCTGCTAGCGGGGGGGGAGAGCGGCCAGTTCTTC.